These 21 T cell receptor beta chains were all obtained from the same sample, sequenced in a study of T cells in localized non-small cell lung cancer. TCRdb keeps only in-frame clones here, not all; method: immunoSEQ multiplex PCR. The sample includes about 79,000 clones, 88% of them seen just once. Sequences were derived from peripheral blood, sampled before any cancer treatment. Receptors were obtained from a woman aged 40-70 years with stage I squamous cell lung carcinoma.

The chain uses TRBV6-5 and TRBJ2-7, with TRBD1 identical over 11 bases. With 5 bases clipped from V and 1 base from J, the junction kept 4 bases outside the gene matches. Germline V gives CDR1 MNHEY, CDR2 SVGAGI. The CDR3 loop spans 15 amino acids. CDR3 in amino acids: CASSAGTGGSYEQYF. In nucleotides, the CDR3 is TGTGCCAGCAGTGCAGGGACAGGGGGGTCCTACGAGCAGTACTTC.

The chain couples TRBV10-3 to TRBJ2-1; TRBD2 might be the D (6 bases). From germline, CDR1 is ENHRY and CDR2 SYGVKD. V was pared by 3 bases and J by 1 base, with 10 bases between. This CDR3 has 15 residues. CDR3 nucleotides: TGTGCCATCAGTGAATTTAGCGGTTCCTACAATGAGCAGTTCTTC. It translates to CAISEFSGSYNEQFF.

V usage is TRBV20-1 and J usage is TRBJ2-7; 7 nucleotides align to TRBD1. Germline CDR1 and CDR2: DFQATT and SNEGSKA (reference sequence). V lost 6 bases and J lost 3; bases outside the gene matches: 2. This CDR3 comprises 11 residues. CDR3 residues: CSANRGYEQYF. Here the CDR3 DNA reads TGCAGTGCAAACAGGGGCTACGAGCAGTACTTC.

The CDR3 loop is CASSSPGGQNGYTF. The CDR3 DNA follows: TGTGCCAGCAGTTCCCCGGGAGGGCAGAATGGCTACACCTTC. The V and J genes are TRBV6-5 and TRBJ1-2; no firm D call. This CDR3 contains 14 residues. The ends were cut back, 4 bases at V and 6 bases at J, with 15 bases in the middle. Looked up from germline, CDR1 is MNHEY and CDR2 is SVGAGI.

The chain carries TRBV2 and TRBJ1-1; possible D gene TRBD1, 6 bases. The V end lost 6 bases, the J end lost 8 bases, and 13 bases lay between the germline ends. From germline, CDR1 is SNHLY and CDR2 FYNNEI. This CDR3 has 12 amino acids. The CDR3 coding sequence is TGTGCCAGCAGGCCGGACAGCTTCGAAGCTTTCTTT. Translated, it gives CASRPDSFEAFF.

V is TRBV5-1 and J is TRBJ1-2; D call uncertain. Per germline, CDR1 SGHRS and CDR2 YFSETQ. CDR3 length: 13 residues. The germline V and J ends were trimmed by 1 base and 2 bases, with 6 bases remaining between them. CDR3 nucleotides: TGCGCCAGCAGCTTGTCCGACAACTATGGCTACACCTTC. The encoded protein is CASSLSDNYGYTF.

This clone was found a few times. The DNA for the CDR3 is TGTGCCAGTAGTGAAATACAGGGGGGGCCTGTGGATACGCAGTATTTT. Protein sequence: CASSEIQGGPVDTQYF. This chain connects TRBV19 to TRBJ2-3; D is perhaps TRBD1 (8 bases). The CDR3 loop spans 16 amino acids. V gave up 5 bases and J gave up 6 bases, with 21 bases separating them. Germline-derived CDR1 and CDR2 are LNHDA and SQIVND (reference sequence).

Only one count was recorded for this clone. The gene calls are TRBV5-1 and TRBJ1-4, with TRBD1 matching over 7 bases. The CDR3 length is 16 residues. V gave up 1 base and J gave up 1 base; unmatched junction bases: 4. CDR1 is SGHRS and CDR2 is YFSETQ in the germline V gene. The CDR3 coding sequence is TGCGCCAGCAGCTTGACTCCAGGGGGAACTAATGAAAAACTGTTTTTT. It yields the protein CASSLTPGGTNEKLFF.

CDR3 coding DNA: TGTGCCAGCAGCTTGATAAGAGAGGCTAATGAAAAACTGTTTTTT. This translates into CASSLIREANEKLFF. V and J are TRBV5-6 and TRBJ1-4; D is unresolved. In germline, CDR1 is SGHDT, CDR2 YYEEEE. The CDR3 consists of 15 residues. Trimming shortened V by 1 base and J by 3 bases, and 10 bases separated the two germline ends.

The rearrangement uses TRBV9 and TRBJ1-1; D may be TRBD1 (5 bases). The CDR3 loop spans 17 amino acids. The V end lost 0 bases, the J end lost 1 base, and 16 bases lay between the germline ends. The germline gives CDR1 SGDLS, CDR2 YYNGEE. CDR3 residues: CASSVDVRGERNTEAFF. CDR3 nucleotides: TGTGCCAGCAGCGTAGACGTTAGGGGAGAGAGGAACACTGAAGCTTTCTTT.

The gene calls are TRBV7-9 and TRBJ1-1; TRBD1 agrees at 11 bases. V trimming: 7 bases; J trimming: 6 bases; junction bases outside the gene matches: 13. Germline V gene data show CDR1 as SEHNR and CDR2 as FQNEAQ (reference sequence). The CDR3 runs to 16 residues. The CDR3 is CASTSPRGGQGAEAFF. The CDR3 DNA follows: TGTGCCAGCACCTCCCCCAGGGGGGGACAGGGGGCTGAAGCTTTCTTT.

V gene TRBV15 combines with J gene TRBJ2-3; D is possibly TRBD1 (6 bases). This CDR3 contains 15 residues. Germline CDR1 and CDR2: LNHNV and YYDKDF (reference sequence). Trimming left V 5 bases short and J 2 bases short, with 14 bases between. CDR3 sequence (DNA): TGTGCCACCAGCCCTGGGGGCAGCCCCACAGATACGCAGTATTTT. Translation: CATSPGGSPTDTQYF.

The chain links TRBV5-8 to TRBJ1-2, with 7 bases identical to TRBD1. The CDR3 totals 17 residues. The germline V gene encodes CDR1 SGHTS and CDR2 YDEGEE. J lost 4 bases, V lost 4 bases, and 16 bases had no gene match. The CDR3 region has the DNA TGTGCCAGCAGCACCCCCCCGGGTAGGGGGCGAGTCTATGGCTACACCTTC. Amino acids: CASSTPPGRGRVYGYTF.

The rearrangement joins TRBV30 to TRBJ1-3; no clear D gene. Per germline, CDR1 GTSNPN and CDR2 SVGIG (reference sequence). V was shortened by 5 bases and J by 8 bases, with 25 bases between the two germline ends. The CDR3 loop spans 16 amino acids. CDR3 residues: CAWGMARTSGRDTIYF. The CDR3 nucleotides read TGTGCCTGGGGAATGGCTCGTACATCGGGGAGAGACACCATATATTTT.

CDR3 region: CASSANSGGGTEAFF. In DNA form, the CDR3 reads TGCGCCAGCAGCGCGAACTCAGGGGGCGGGACTGAAGCTTTCTTT. This rearrangement joins TRBV5-1 to TRBJ1-1, with 8 bases that match TRBD1. V lost 4 bases, J lost 5 bases, and 10 bases stayed unmatched. Per germline, CDR1 SGHRS and CDR2 YFSETQ. There are 15 residues in the CDR3.

This chain links TRBV2 with TRBJ2-5; D is perhaps TRBD1 or TRBD2 (5 bases each). The CDR3 totals 14 residues. Looked up from germline, CDR1 is SNHLY and CDR2 is FYNNEI. V lost 3 bases to trimming and J lost 4 bases, with 12 bases between them. The CDR3 DNA is TGTGCCAGCAGTGAGGGGGTTAGTCGAGAGACCCAGTACTTC. Amino acids: CASSEGVSRETQYF.

The chain recombines TRBV5-1 with TRBJ2-5; D is ambiguous. The V and J ends lost 0 bases and 0 bases respectively, with 9 bases between them. Looked up from germline, CDR1 is SGHRS and CDR2 is YFSETQ. The CDR3 spans 15 residues. CDR3 loop: CASSLEQPYQETQYF. The CDR3 DNA reads as TGCGCCAGCAGCTTGGAACAGCCGTACCAAGAGACCCAGTACTTC.

The chain couples TRBV7-9 to TRBJ1-1; 9 bases are shared with TRBD1. The length of the CDR3 is 14 residues. The V gene end was trimmed by 1 base and the J gene end by 10 bases; junction bases not matched to a gene: 7. Germline CDR1 is SEHNR and CDR2 is FQNEAQ (reference sequence). The CDR3 sequence is CASSLGGTGIGAFF. CDR3 nucleotides: TGTGCCAGCAGCTTAGGGGGGACAGGGATAGGAGCTTTCTTT.

A few counts support this clone. This chain links TRBV10-3 with TRBJ1-5; no firm D call. The CDR3 length is 12 residues. Germline CDR1 and CDR2: ENHRY and SYGVKD. V lost 6 bases to trimming and J lost 4 bases, with 7 bases between them. The CDR3 region is CAIRAANQPQHF. DNA for the CDR3: TGTGCCATCAGGGCGGCAAATCAGCCCCAGCATTTT.

This sequence joins TRBV6-4 and TRBJ1-2, with D unresolved. The V and J ends lost 10 bases and 0 bases respectively, with 15 bases between them. The CDR3 is made up of 14 amino acids. The germline V gene encodes CDR1 MRHNA and CDR2 SNTAGT. This CDR3 reads CATDTAHPNYGYTF. CDR3 nucleotides: TGTGCCACCGATACCGCGCACCCTAACTATGGCTACACCTTC.

The chain links TRBV30 to TRBJ2-5, with a possible D match to TRBD2 (6 bases). With 2 bases removed from V and 5 bases from J, the gap between germline ends came to 12 bases. The CDR3 consists of 13 residues. Per the germline V gene, CDR1 is GTSNPN and CDR2 is SVGIG (reference sequence). The CDR3 DNA follows: TGTGCCTGGAGTACGACTAGGAGGGAGACCCAGTACTTC. This sequence encodes CAWSTTRRETQYF. Full variable domain (rest looked up from reference TRBV30 and TRBJ2-5): SQTIHQWPATLVQPVGSPLSLECTVEGTSNPNLYWYRQAAGRGLQLLFYSVGIGQISSEVPQNLSASRPQDRQFILSSKKLLLSDSGFYLCAWSTTRRETQYFGPGTRLLVL.